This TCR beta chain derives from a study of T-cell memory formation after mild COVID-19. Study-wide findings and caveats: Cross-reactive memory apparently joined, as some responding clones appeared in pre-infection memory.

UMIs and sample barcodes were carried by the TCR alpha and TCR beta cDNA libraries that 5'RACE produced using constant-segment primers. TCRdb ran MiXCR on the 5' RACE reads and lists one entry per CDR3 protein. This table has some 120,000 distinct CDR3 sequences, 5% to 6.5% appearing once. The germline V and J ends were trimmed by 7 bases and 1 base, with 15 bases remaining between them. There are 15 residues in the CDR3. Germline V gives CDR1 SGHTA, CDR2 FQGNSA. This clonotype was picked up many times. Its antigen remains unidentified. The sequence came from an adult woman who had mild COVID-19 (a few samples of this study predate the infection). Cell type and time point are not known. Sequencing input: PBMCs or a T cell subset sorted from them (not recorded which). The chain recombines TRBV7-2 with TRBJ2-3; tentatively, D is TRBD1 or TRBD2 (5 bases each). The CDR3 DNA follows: TGTGCCAGCACACCTCCGGGGCGGGGCACAGATACGCAGTATTTT. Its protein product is CASTPPGRGTDTQYF.